This passage covers 20 T cell receptor beta chains from one sample sequenced in a study of cytomegalovirus exposure and HLA in healthy donors (dated by TCRdb to about 2017). The library was obtained by the immunoSEQ multiplex PCR assay. A mixture of 60 forward primers for TCR Vbeta segments and 13 reverse primers for TCR Jbeta segments was used in the multiplex PCR. TCRdb provides this immuneACCESS table in a form limited to in-frame rearrangements. Some clones are lacking; in checked studies, under half of them reflect an unresolved V gene, and why the rest are absent is not known. The sample profile shows about 140,000 clones; 70% of them were found once. The ten largest clonotypes hold 2.1% of the sample. Sequencing was performed on PBMCs. The receptors here all came from a woman aged 55-70 years in good health and CMV-seropositive.

CDR3 coding DNA: TGTGCCAGCAGCCCCGATTATGCGGGATTCAACGAGCAGTACTTC. This translates into CASSPDYAGFNEQYF. The chain has TRBV7-9 and TRBJ2-7; D may be TRBD2 (6 bases). The CDR3 extends over 15 amino acids. Germline V gene data show CDR1 as SEHNR and CDR2 as FQNEAQ (reference sequence). The ends were cut back, 5 bases at V and 5 bases at J, with 19 bases in the middle. Complete variable domain (other parts from reference TRBV7-9 and TRBJ2-7): DTGVSQNPRHKITKRGQNVTFRCDPISEHNRLYWYRQTLGQGPEFLTYFQNEAQLEKSRLLSDRFSAERPKGSFSTLEIQRTEQGDSAMYLCASSPDYAGFNEQYFGPGTRLTVT.

The chain couples TRBV19 to TRBJ1-4; no clear D gene. Germline V gene data show CDR1 as LNHDA and CDR2 as SQIVND (reference sequence). Trimming cost V 3 bases and J 7 bases, with 9 bases left between them. The CDR3 contains 13 residues. CDR3 nucleotides: TGTGCCAGTAGTATTAACGCGGGTGAAAAACTGTTTTTT. Translation gives CASSINAGEKLFF.

The rearrangement joins TRBV7-9 to TRBJ2-7, with D possibly being TRBD2 (6 bases). Germline CDR1 is SEHNR and CDR2 is FQNEAQ (reference sequence). Between the trimmed V and J ends, which lost 2 bases and 5 bases, there was a span of 16 bases. The CDR3 loop spans 15 amino acids. The CDR3 sequence: CASSLSRAGFNEQYF. The DNA of the CDR3 is TGTGCCAGCAGCTTAAGTCGTGCGGGATTCAACGAGCAGTACTTC.

This chain joins TRBV5-1 and TRBJ2-6; 9 bases are a match to TRBD1. The germline V gene has CDR1 SGHRS and CDR2 YFSETQ. CDR3 length: 16 amino acids. The V segment lost 3 bases and the J segment 2 bases; nucleotides outside the gene matches: 3. The CDR3: CASSSQGAAGANVLTF. Here the CDR3 DNA reads TGCGCCAGCAGCTCACAGGGGGCGGCTGGGGCCAACGTCCTGACTTTC.

The V gene is TRBV7-2, the J gene TRBJ1-1; 9 nucleotides match TRBD1. The CDR3 covers 17 residues. Trimming cost V 1 base and J 1 base; bases outside gene matches: 7. Germline V lookup: CDR1 SGHTA, CDR2 FQGNSA. CDR3 sequence: CASSLGVGQGTNTEAFF. Written as DNA, the CDR3 is TGTGCCAGCAGCTTAGGGGTAGGACAGGGGACGAACACTGAAGCTTTCTTT.

The rearrangement joins TRBV19 to TRBJ1-1, with TRBD1 identical over 10 bases. V lost 3 bases and J lost 4; bases outside the gene matches: 5. CDR1 is LNHDA, CDR2 SQIVND, per germline (reference sequence). There are 15 residues in the CDR3. CDR3 residues: CASSMPRQGATEAFF. The CDR3 DNA reads TGTGCCAGTAGTATGCCCAGACAGGGGGCCACTGAAGCTTTCTTT.

Details on this clone: Other DNA sequences from this sample encode an identical CDR3 as well. This rearrangement joins TRBV25-1 to TRBJ1-1; a possible D gene is TRBD1 (5 bases). The CDR3 sequence is 13 residues long. Germline V gene lookup returns CDR1 MGHDK and CDR2 SYGVNS. Deletions cut 3 bases from V and 11 bases from J, with 16 bases between. For the CDR3, the DNA is TGTGCCAGCAGTGATTTTGGGACTTTTGAGGCTTTCTTT. This gives the protein CASSDFGTFEAFF.

V usage is TRBV7-9 and J usage is TRBJ2-5; the D gene is possibly TRBD1 (5 bases). The CDR3 covers 16 residues. Germline V gene lookup returns CDR1 SEHNR and CDR2 FQNEAQ (reference sequence). Trimming took 1 base from V and 2 from J, leaving 14 bases between them. The CDR3 DNA sequence: TGTGCCAGCAGCTTAGGGCAGGGAAATATTCAAGAGACCCAGTACTTC. Protein product: CASSLGQGNIQETQYF.

CDR3 in DNA: TGTGCCTGGATAGGGACTAACGCGAACACCGGGGAGCTGTTTTTT. Amino acids: CAWIGTNANTGELFF. The chain is built from TRBV30 and TRBJ2-2, with 7 bases identical to TRBD2. Germline lookup yields CDR1 GTSNPN and CDR2 SVGIG (reference sequence). This CDR3 region has 15 residues. The J segment lost 0 bases and the V segment lost 4 bases, leaving 5 bases of the junction unmatched.

J is TRBJ2-7 and V is TRBV9, with TRBD1 as a possible D gene (6 bases). V was cut by 0 bases and J by 3 bases, with 13 bases left in between. CDR1 is SGDLS and CDR2 is YYNGEE in the germline V gene. The CDR3 contains 15 residues. DNA of the CDR3: TGTGCCAGCAGCGTAGGTCCGACAGGCAACTACGAGCAGTACTTC. Protein sequence: CASSVGPTGNYEQYF.

This clone was detected a few times. Other DNA sequences from this sample encode an identical CDR3 as well. V gene TRBV5-4 combines with J gene TRBJ2-2; 12 nucleotides line up with TRBD2. CDR3 size: 15 residues. V shed 9 bases and J 4 bases; nucleotides not matched to a gene: 7. From germline, CDR1 is SGHNT and CDR2 YYREEE (reference sequence). CDR3 sequence reads: CATRLAGAGTGELFF. DNA for the CDR3: TGTGCCACCCGACTAGCGGGAGCCGGCACCGGGGAGCTGTTTTTT.

This rearrangement joins TRBV19 to TRBJ1-1; maybe TRBD1 (6 bases). V was shortened by 4 bases and J by 4 bases, with 10 bases between the two germline ends. The length of the CDR3 is 13 residues. The germline V gene encodes CDR1 LNHDA and CDR2 SQIVND (reference sequence). CDR3 bases: TGTGCCAGTAGTAGGGGGCTAGGCACTGAAGCTTTCTTT. As protein: CASSRGLGTEAFF.

The rearrangement links TRBV7-9 to TRBJ1-3; D gene ambiguous. Trimming took 0 bases from V and 0 from J, leaving 9 bases between them. The CDR3 sequence is 16 residues long. Per the germline V gene, CDR1 is SEHNR and CDR2 is FQNEAQ (reference sequence). For the CDR3, the DNA is TGTGCCAGCAGCTTAGCTTCCTCTCCCTCTGGAAACACCATATATTTT. Protein: CASSLASSPSGNTIYF.

V is TRBV27 and J is TRBJ2-1; 11 bases line up with TRBD2. V lost 7 bases and J lost 6; bases outside the gene matches: 8. The CDR3 is made up of 15 amino acids. Per germline, CDR1 MNHEY and CDR2 SMNVEV (reference sequence). CDR3 coding DNA: TGTGCCAGCACCCCAAGACTAGCGGGACTCAATGAGCAGTTCTTC. Protein: CASTPRLAGLNEQFF.

This rearrangement joins TRBV2 to TRBJ2-3; 10 nucleotides match TRBD1. The J segment lost 3 bases and the V segment lost 4 bases, leaving 4 bases of the junction unmatched. Germline V gene sequence: CDR1 SNHLY, CDR2 FYNNEI. The CDR3 runs 15 residues. CDR3 residues: CASSGRDRGTDTQYF. The CDR3 DNA is TGTGCCAGCAGTGGCCGGGACAGGGGTACAGATACGCAGTATTTT. Variable domain in full (rest from reference TRBV2 and TRBJ2-3): EPEVTQTPSHQVTQMGQEVILRCVPISNHLYFYWYRQILGQKVEFLVSFYNNEISEKSEIFDDQFSVERPDGSNFTLKIRSTKLEDSAMYFCASSGRDRGTDTQYFGPGTRLTVL.

The chain has TRBV7-2 and TRBJ1-2; no reliable D call. Deletions cut 4 bases from V and 7 bases from J, with 13 bases between. The germline gives CDR1 SGHTA, CDR2 FQGNSA. CDR3 size: 13 residues. The DNA of the CDR3 is TGTGCCAGCAGCTACGATGCTACTGCTGGCTACACCTTC. Protein sequence: CASSYDATAGYTF.

This rearrangement joins TRBV18 to TRBJ1-1; TRBD1 matches at 8 bases. The CDR3 has 15 amino acids. The germline gives CDR1 KGHSH, CDR2 LQKENI. With V trimmed by 4 bases and J by 1 base, 5 bases remained unmatched. The CDR3: CASSQTGTGNTEAFF. The CDR3 DNA reads TGTGCCAGCTCACAAACCGGGACAGGGAACACTGAAGCTTTCTTT.

This clone was observed a few times. The rearrangement uses TRBV28 and TRBJ2-7; D not certain. The CDR3 extends over 15 amino acids. Germline CDR1 and CDR2: MDHEN and SYDVKM. The germline V and J ends were trimmed by 3 bases and 0 bases, with 12 bases remaining between them. The CDR3 region is CASSFTLPISYEQYF. The CDR3 region has the DNA TGTGCCAGCAGTTTCACCCTTCCTATCTCCTACGAGCAGTACTTC.

The chain employs TRBV28 and TRBJ2-7; the D gene is possibly TRBD2 (5 bases). The ends were cut back, 10 bases at V and 3 bases at J, with 19 bases in the middle. Germline assignment: CDR1 MDHEN and CDR2 SYDVKM. The length of the CDR3 is 14 residues. The CDR3 region is CATQRSGINYEQYF. Here the CDR3 DNA reads TGTGCCACCCAGAGATCGGGAATTAACTACGAGCAGTACTTC.

V and J are TRBV5-1 and TRBJ2-7, with 9 bases identical to TRBD2. The ends lost 1 base at V and 4 bases at J; junction bases unmatched: 3. The CDR3 is made up of 14 amino acids. CDR1 is SGHRS, CDR2 YFSETQ, per germline. The CDR3 DNA reads TGCGCCAGCAGCTTGCGGGCGGGAGGGTACGAGCAGTACTTC. Protein product: CASSLRAGGYEQYF.